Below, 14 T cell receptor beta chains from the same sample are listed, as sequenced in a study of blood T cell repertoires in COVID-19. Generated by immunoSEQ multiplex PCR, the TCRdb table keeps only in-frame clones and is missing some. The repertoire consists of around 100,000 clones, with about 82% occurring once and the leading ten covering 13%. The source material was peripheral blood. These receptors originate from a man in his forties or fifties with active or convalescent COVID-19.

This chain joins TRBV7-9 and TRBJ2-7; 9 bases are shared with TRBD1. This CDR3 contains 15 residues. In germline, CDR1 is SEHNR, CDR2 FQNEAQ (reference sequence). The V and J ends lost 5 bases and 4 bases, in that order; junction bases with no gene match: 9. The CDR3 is CASSTTRDREYEQYF. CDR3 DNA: TGTGCCAGCAGCACTACTCGGGACAGGGAGTACGAGCAGTACTTC.

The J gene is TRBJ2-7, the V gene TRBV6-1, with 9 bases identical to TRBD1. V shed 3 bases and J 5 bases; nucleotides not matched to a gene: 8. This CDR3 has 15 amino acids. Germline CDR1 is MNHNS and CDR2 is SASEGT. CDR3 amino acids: CASSDGRDRVDEQYF. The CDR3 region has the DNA TGTGCCAGCAGTGATGGGCGGGACAGGGTAGACGAGCAGTACTTC.

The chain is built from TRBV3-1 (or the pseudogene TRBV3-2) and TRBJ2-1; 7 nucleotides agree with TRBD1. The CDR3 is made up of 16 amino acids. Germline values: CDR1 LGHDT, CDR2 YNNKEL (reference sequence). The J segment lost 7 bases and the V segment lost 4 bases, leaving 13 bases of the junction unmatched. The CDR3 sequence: CASSLADRDISNEQFF. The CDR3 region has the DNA TGTGCCAGCAGCCTTGCCGACAGGGATATCTCGAATGAGCAGTTCTTC.

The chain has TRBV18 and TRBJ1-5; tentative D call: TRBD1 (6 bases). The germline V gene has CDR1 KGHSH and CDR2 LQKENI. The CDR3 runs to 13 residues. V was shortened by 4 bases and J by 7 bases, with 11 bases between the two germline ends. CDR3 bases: TGTGCCAGCTCACAACAGGACAGACAGCCCCAGCATTTT. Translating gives CASSQQDRQPQHF.

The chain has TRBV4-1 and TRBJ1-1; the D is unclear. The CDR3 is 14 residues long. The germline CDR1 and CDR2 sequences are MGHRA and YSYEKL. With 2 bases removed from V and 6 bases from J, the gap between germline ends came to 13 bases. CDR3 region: CASSQPTQAPEAFF. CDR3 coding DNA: TGCGCCAGCAGCCAACCGACCCAGGCCCCTGAAGCTTTCTTT.

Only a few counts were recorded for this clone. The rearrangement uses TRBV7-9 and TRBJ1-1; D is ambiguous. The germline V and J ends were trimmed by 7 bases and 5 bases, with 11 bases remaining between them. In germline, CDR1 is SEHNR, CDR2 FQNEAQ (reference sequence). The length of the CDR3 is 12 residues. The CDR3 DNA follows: TGTGCCAGCATTTCGTCGAGAACTGAAGCTTTCTTT. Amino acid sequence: CASISSRTEAFF.

The CDR3 DNA reads as TGTGCCAGCCCTAGGAGGATTTACGAGCAGTACTTC. Translated, it gives CASPRRIYEQYF. The chain combines TRBV6-4 with TRBJ2-7; TRBD2 might be the D (5 bases). Germline assignment: CDR1 MRHNA and CDR2 SNTAGT. Trimming took off 8 bases at V and 4 bases at J, with 12 bases between the two ends. This CDR3 has 12 residues.

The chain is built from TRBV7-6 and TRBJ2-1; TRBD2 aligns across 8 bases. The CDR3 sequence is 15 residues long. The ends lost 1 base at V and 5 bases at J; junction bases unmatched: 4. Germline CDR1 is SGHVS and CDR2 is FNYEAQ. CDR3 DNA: TGTGCCAGCAGCTTAGATGCGGGAGGAAACAATGAGCAGTTCTTC. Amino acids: CASSLDAGGNNEQFF.

The chain's CDR3 is CASSFSRGEQPQHF. In DNA form, the CDR3 reads TGTGCCAGCAGCTTTTCCAGGGGCGAACAGCCCCAGCATTTT. The J gene is TRBJ1-5, the V gene TRBV7-6; tentative D call: TRBD1 (6 bases). CDR3 length equals 14 residues. The V gene lost 3 bases and the J gene lost 7 bases, with 13 bases spanning the gap. Germline CDR1 reads SGHVS; CDR2 reads FNYEAQ.

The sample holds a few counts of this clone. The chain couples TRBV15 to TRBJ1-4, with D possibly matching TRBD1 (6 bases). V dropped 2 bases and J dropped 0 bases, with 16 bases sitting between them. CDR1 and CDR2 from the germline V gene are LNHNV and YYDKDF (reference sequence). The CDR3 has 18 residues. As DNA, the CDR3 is TGTGCCACCAGCAGACCTATGACAGGCGTAACAACTAATGAAAAACTGTTTTTT. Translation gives CATSRPMTGVTTNEKLFF.

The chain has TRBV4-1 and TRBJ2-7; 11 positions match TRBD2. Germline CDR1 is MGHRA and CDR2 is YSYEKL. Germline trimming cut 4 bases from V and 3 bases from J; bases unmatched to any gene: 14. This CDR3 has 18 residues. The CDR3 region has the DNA TGCGCCAGCAGCCGAGGAGCAAGGGGTAGCGGGAGGGACTACGAGCAGTACTTC. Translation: CASSRGARGSGRDYEQYF.

In DNA, the CDR3 is TGTGCCAGCAGCCCGGACAGGAGCTCCTACGAGCAGTACTTC. It encodes CASSPDRSSYEQYF. The chain joins TRBV6-5 to TRBJ2-7; 7 nucleotides line up with TRBD1. The V and J ends lost 6 bases and 0 bases, in that order; junction bases with no gene match: 5. Germline CDR1 reads MNHEY; CDR2 reads SVGAGI. The CDR3 has 14 amino acids.

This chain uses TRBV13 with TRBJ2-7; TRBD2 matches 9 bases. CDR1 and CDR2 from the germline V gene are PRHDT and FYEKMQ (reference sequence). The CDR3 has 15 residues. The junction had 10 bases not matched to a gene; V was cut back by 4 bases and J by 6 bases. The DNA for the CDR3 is TGTGCCAGCAGCTCCGCGGTTAGCGGGAGACCCGAGCAGTACTTC. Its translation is CASSSAVSGRPEQYF.

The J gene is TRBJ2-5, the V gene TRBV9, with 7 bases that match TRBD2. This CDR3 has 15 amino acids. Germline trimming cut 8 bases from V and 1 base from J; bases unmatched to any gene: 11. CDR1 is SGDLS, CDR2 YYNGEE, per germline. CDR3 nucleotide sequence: TGTGCCAGTGGAGGGGAGCGGGACTCCCAAGAGACCCAGTACTTC. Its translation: CASGGERDSQETQYF.